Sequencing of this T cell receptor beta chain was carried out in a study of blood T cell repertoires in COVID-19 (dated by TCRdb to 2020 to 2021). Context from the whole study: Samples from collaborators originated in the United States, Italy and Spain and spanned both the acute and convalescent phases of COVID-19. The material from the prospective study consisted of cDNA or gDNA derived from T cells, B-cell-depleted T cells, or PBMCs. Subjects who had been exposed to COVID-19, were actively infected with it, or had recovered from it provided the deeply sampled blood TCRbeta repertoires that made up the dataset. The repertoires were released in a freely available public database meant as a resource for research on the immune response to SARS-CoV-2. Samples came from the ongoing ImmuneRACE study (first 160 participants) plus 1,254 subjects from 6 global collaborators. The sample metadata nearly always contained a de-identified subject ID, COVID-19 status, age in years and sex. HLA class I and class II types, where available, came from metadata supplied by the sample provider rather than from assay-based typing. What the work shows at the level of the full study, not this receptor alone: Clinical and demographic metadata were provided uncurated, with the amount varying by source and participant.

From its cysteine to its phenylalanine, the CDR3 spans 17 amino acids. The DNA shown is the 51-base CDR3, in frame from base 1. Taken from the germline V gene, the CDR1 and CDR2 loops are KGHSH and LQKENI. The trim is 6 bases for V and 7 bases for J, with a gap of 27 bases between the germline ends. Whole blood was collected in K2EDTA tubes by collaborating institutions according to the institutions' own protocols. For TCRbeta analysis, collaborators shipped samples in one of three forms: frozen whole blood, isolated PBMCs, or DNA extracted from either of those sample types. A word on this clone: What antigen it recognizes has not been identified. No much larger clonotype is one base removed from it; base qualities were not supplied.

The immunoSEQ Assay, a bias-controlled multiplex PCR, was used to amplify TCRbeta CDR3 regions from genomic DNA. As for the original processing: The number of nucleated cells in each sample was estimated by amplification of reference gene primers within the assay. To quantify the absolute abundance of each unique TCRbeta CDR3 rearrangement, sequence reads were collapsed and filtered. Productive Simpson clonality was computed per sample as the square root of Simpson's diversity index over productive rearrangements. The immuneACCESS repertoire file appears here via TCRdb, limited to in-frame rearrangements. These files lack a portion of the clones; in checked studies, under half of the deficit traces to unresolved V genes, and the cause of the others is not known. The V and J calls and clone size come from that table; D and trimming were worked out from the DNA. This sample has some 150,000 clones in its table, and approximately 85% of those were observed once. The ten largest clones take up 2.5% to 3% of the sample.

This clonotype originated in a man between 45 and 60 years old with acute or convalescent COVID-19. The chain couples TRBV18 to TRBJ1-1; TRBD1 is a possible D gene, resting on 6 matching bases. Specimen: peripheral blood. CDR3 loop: CASSPVGGAAETIEAFF. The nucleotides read TGTGCCAGCTCTCCTGTGGGGGGGGCGGCCGAAACGATTGAAGCTTTCTTT.